This entry is about one T cell receptor beta chain. This clone occurred a few times. It has no known antigen specificity. Per-base qualities were not stored, and no clone one base away is much larger. One collaborating source in Seattle enrolled patients while the patients were actively infected and followed the patients over time throughout the course of disease. Each collaborating institution followed its own protocols to collect whole blood in K2EDTA tubes. For TCRbeta analysis, collaborators shipped samples as frozen whole blood, isolated PBMCs, or DNA extracted from either of those sample types. This record comes from a study of blood T cell repertoires in COVID-19 (dated by TCRdb to 2019 to 2021). For the wider study: Samples covering the acute and convalescent phases of COVID-19 were provided by collaborators in the United States, Italy and Spain. The material from the prospective study consisted of cDNA or gDNA derived from T cells, B-cell-depleted T cells, or PBMCs. Where available, HLA class I and class II types were obtained from metadata supplied by the sample provider rather than from assay-based typing. The repertoires were released in a freely available public database intended as a resource for research on the immune response to SARS-CoV-2. The samples were drawn from the first 160 participants of the ongoing ImmuneRACE study and from about 1,200 subjects provided by 6 global collaborators. Deeply sampled blood TCRbeta repertoires from subjects exposed to, actively infected with, or recovered from COVID-19 were included in the dataset. Nearly every sample came with metadata listing a de-identified subject ID, COVID-19 status, age in years and sex.

The germline V gene (reference sequence) provides CDR1 SGHNT and CDR2 YYREEE. The CDR3 has 18 amino acids, counting the end cysteine and phenylalanine. Only the CDR3 region is kept as DNA, spanning 54 bases read in frame from base 1. Clipping removes 4 bases from V and 4 bases from J, with 16 as the unmatched junction base count. TCRbeta CDR3 regions were amplified from genomic DNA using the immunoSEQ Assay, a bias-controlled multiplex PCR. The paper's data handling went like this. Within the assay, amplification of reference gene primers was used to estimate how many nucleated cells each sample contained. To quantify the absolute abundance of each unique TCRbeta CDR3 rearrangement, sequence reads were collapsed and filtered. For each sample, productive Simpson clonality was calculated as the square root of Simpson's diversity index across productive rearrangements. Not all clones reach the TCRdb copy of this immuneACCESS table, which keeps in-frame sequences only. Checked studies attribute under half of the gap to unresolved V genes and leave the rest unexplained. Clonal size and the V and J genes are those of that table, whereas D and trimming came from the DNA. This sample gives roughly 160,000 clones in total; 75% to 85% of them show up just once. In total, the top ten clones hold around 8% of the sample.

Overall results and qualifications from the work: Clinical and demographic metadata were provided uncurated, with the amount varying by source and participant.

The V and J segments used are TRBV5-4 and TRBJ2-5; TRBD1 aligns with 10 central bases. The clonotype originates from a woman aged 60 to 75 with COVID-19, enrolled during active disease. Sequenced sample: peripheral blood. DNA sequence: TGTGCCAGCAGCCTAGGAAAGTTTGTGACAGGGGGCGTAGAGACCCAGTACTTC. Translated, it gives CASSLGKFVTGGVETQYF.